These T cell receptor beta chains were read from a single sample in a study of shared clonotypes between healthy human individuals. Data came from immunoSEQ multiplex PCR; TCRdb stores just in-frame clones and leaves some out. Here the sample spans some 1,400,000 clones, roughly 96% being singletons. Sequencing input: naive CD4+ T cells sorted from blood. All receptors come from a man aged 25-40 years in good health. Each CDR3 is given with its conserved first and last residue. The order of the fields is V gene, clone size, CDR3 protein. Not every row has a clone size; where given, it reads once, few, many or a size class.

v_gene: TRBV18
abundance: .
CDR3aa: CASSPWRQGREAFF

v_gene: TRBV27
abundance: once
CDR3aa: CASSSGLGTQGTDTQYF

v_gene: TRBV5-4
abundance: once
CDR3aa: CASSLIGTSAYEQYF

v_gene: TRBV19
abundance: .
CDR3aa: CASSITVTTEKLFF

v_gene: TRBV5-4
abundance: once
CDR3aa: CASRTSSHFGLDTQYF

v_gene: TRBV7-9
abundance: .
CDR3aa: CASSLGSAANTEAFF

v_gene: TRBV4-1
abundance: .
CDR3aa: CASSQVSGYANSYEQYF

v_gene: TRBV5-1
abundance: .
CDR3aa: CASSPTQGTNTEAFF

v_gene: TRBV18
abundance: .
CDR3aa: CASSPNGGDTQYF

v_gene: TRBV5-1
abundance: .
CDR3aa: CASSLWGTGELFF

v_gene: TRBV10-3
abundance: .
CDR3aa: CATPGQDTTNEKLFF

v_gene: TRBV5-4
abundance: .
CDR3aa: CASSLTASDWETQYF

v_gene: TRBV6-6
abundance: .
CDR3aa: CASSLGLAGELETQYF

v_gene: TRBV7-9
abundance: .
CDR3aa: CASSLASQIGYTF

v_gene: TRBV27
abundance: .
CDR3aa: CASSSRRYGYTF

v_gene: TRBV7-2
abundance: .
CDR3aa: CASSWQGLAGVGAYNEQFF

v_gene: TRBV28
abundance: .
CDR3aa: CASSFPGQGPTEAFF

v_gene: TRBV5-5
abundance: .
CDR3aa: CASSLISGRPQETQYF

v_gene: TRBV5-5
abundance: .
CDR3aa: CASSLVGRDYEQYF

v_gene: TRBV6-5
abundance: .
CDR3aa: CASSFRGLGTEAFF

v_gene: TRBV29-1
abundance: .
CDR3aa: CSVETGRYEQYF

v_gene: TRBV5-1
abundance: .
CDR3aa: CASSLGQGSGYTF

v_gene: TRBV6-1
abundance: .
CDR3aa: CASSMRGFYEQYF

v_gene: TRBV2
abundance: .
CDR3aa: CASSEPGQGKKLFF

v_gene: TRBV9
abundance: .
CDR3aa: CASSEGVAGGGETQYF

v_gene: TRBV5-1
abundance: .
CDR3aa: CASSLIQGAYTGELFF

v_gene: TRBV5-1
abundance: once
CDR3aa: CASSLSTGGTGELFF

v_gene: TRBV7-2
abundance: .
CDR3aa: CASSLWRGGSYEQYF